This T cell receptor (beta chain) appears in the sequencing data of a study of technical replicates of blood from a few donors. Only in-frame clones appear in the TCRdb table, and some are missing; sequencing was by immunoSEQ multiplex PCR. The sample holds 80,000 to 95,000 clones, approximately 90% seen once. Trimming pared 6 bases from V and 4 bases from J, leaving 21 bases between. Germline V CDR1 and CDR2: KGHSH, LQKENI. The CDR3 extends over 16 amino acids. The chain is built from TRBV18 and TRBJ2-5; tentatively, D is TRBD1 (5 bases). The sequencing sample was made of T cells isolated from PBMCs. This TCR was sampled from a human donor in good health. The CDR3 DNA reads TGTGCCAGCTCGCCGACACAGCAGGGTTTAGCAGAGACCCAGTACTTC. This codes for CASSPTQQGLAETQYF.